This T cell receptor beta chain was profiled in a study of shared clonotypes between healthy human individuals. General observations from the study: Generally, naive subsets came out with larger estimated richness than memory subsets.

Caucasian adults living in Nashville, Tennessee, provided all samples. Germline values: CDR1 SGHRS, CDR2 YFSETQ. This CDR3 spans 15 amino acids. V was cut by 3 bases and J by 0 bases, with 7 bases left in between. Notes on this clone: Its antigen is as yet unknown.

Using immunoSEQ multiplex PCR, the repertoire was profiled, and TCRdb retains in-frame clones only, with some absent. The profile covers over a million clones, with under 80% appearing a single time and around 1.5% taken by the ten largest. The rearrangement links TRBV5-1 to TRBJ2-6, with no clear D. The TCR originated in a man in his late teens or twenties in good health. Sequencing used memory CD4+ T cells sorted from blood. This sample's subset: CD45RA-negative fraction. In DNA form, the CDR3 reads TGCGCCAGCAGCTCCTCTTCCTCTGGGGCCAACGTCCTGACTTTC. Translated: CASSSSSSGANVLTF.